Listed below are T cell receptor beta chains from one sample, sequenced in a study of T-cell reconstitution after alpha-beta-depleted transplantation in children. TCRdb re-derived calls from the PCR reads in MiXCR, one entry per CDR3 protein. The table shows around 250,000 distinct CDR3 sequences, with approximately 8.9% occurring only once. The sample consisted of PBMCs, mostly from graft donor cells, taken 180 days after TCRalphabeta/CD19-depleted stem cell transplant. The origin of the receptors is a male patient aged 5 to 17 who had a stem cell transplant for acute lymphoblastic leukemia, so the T cells may come from the graft donor. Each CDR3 is given with its conserved first and last residue. D genes are given only for firm matches. The size field is filled for only some rows; it gives once, few, many or a size class.

v_call	clone_size	d_call	j_call	cdr3_aa	cdr3_nt
TRBV5-4	NA	TRBD2	TRBJ2-3	CASTGSGGATDTQYF	TGTGCCAGCACGGGGAGCGGGGGGGCCACAGATACGCAGTATTTT
TRBV29-1	many	NA	TRBJ2-5	CSVLRLVQETQYF	TGCAGCGTTCTCCGACTAGTCCAAGAGACCCAGTACTTC
TRBV4-2	many	NA	TRBJ1-4	CASSQDWGAGYEKLFF	TGTGCCAGCAGCCAAGATTGGGGGGCAGGTTATGAAAAACTGTTTTTT
TRBV5-5	many	TRBD1	TRBJ1-1	CASSLYGTGGTEAFF	TGTGCCAGCAGCTTGTATGGGACAGGGGGCACTGAAGCTTTCTTT
TRBV4-1	many	NA	TRBJ1-4	CASSQEEIPGELFF	TGCGCCAGCAGCCAAGAGGAAATTCCCGGAGAACTGTTTTTT
TRBV12-3/TRBV12-4	many	NA	TRBJ2-7	CASSPTLLGVSSYEQYF	TGTGCCAGCAGTCCGACACTCTTAGGGGTATCCTCCTACGAGCAGTACTTC
TRBV6-5	few	NA	TRBJ2-1	CASSYPPGAYNEQFF	TGTGCCAGCAGTTACCCGCCAGGAGCCTACAATGAGCAGTTCTTC
TRBV28	many	TRBD1	TRBJ2-4	CASRTGALAKNIQYF	TGTGCCAGCAGGACAGGGGCCTTAGCCAAAAACATTCAGTACTTC
TRBV12-3/TRBV12-4	many	NA	TRBJ2-7	CASSLSRRYEQYF	TGTGCCAGCAGTTTATCTCGACGATACGAGCAGTACTTC
TRBV6-2/TRBV6-3	many	NA	TRBJ2-7	CASRSSDYPSYEQYF	TGTGCCAGCAGATCTTCGGACTATCCCTCCTACGAGCAGTACTTC
TRBV28	few	NA	TRBJ2-3	CASRARAGPFTDTQYF	TGTGCCAGCAGGGCAAGGGCCGGGCCCTTCACAGATACGCAGTATTTT
TRBV28	NA	NA	TRBJ2-2	CASRPVRAGGELFF	TGTGCCAGCAGGCCCGTGAGGGCGGGGGGGGAGCTGTTTTTT
TRBV15	many	NA	TRBJ2-3	CATSRDLAGAFPDTQYF	TGTGCCACCAGCAGAGATCTAGCAGGAGCGTTCCCAGATACGCAGTATTTT
TRBV20-1	many	TRBD1	TRBJ1-1	CSANPPDRPNTEAFF	TGCAGTGCTAACCCCCCGGACAGGCCAAACACTGAAGCTTTCTTT
TRBV6-2/TRBV6-3	NA	NA	TRBJ2-7	CASIKHSTYEQYF	TGTGCCAGCATTAAACATTCCACCTACGAGCAGTACTTC
TRBV20-1	many	NA	TRBJ1-2	CSARDTGGGYTF	TGCAGTGCTAGAGATACGGGAGGAGGCTACACCTTC
TRBV6-1	many	NA	TRBJ2-3	CASSEVATFVNTQYF	TGTGCCAGCAGTGAGGTTGCCACCTTCGTGAATACGCAGTATTTT
TRBV4-1	many	TRBD1	TRBJ1-5	CASSQLGQGSNQPQHF	TGCGCCAGCAGCCAACTTGGACAGGGGAGCAATCAGCCCCAGCATTTT
TRBV28	many	NA	TRBJ1-5	CASSLQLYSNQPQHF	TGTGCCAGCAGTTTACAGCTTTATAGCAATCAGCCCCAGCATTTT
TRBV28	many	NA	TRBJ2-1	CASSLLPPLDPEQFF	TGTGCCAGCAGTTTACTCCCCCCTTTAGATCCTGAGCAGTTCTTC
TRBV28	many	TRBD1	TRBJ1-1	CASSLVGQGILNTEAFF	TGTGCCAGCAGTTTAGTGGGACAGGGGATTTTGAACACTGAAGCTTTCTTT
TRBV11-2	NA	TRBD2	TRBJ2-3	CASSFRLAGVLSTDTQYF	TGTGCCAGCAGCTTCCGACTAGCGGGAGTCTTAAGCACAGATACGCAGTATTTT
TRBV2	many	NA	TRBJ1-4	CASSEVFPLEGLFF	TGTGCCAGCAGTGAAGTATTCCCGTTAGAAGGACTGTTTTTT
TRBV12-3/TRBV12-4	many	NA	TRBJ2-1	CASSPNSRGEQFF	TGTGCCAGCAGCCCAAACTCCAGGGGTGAGCAGTTCTTC
TRBV10-3	many	NA	TRBJ2-3	CAISEFWGSTDTQYF	TGTGCCATCAGTGAGTTTTGGGGGAGCACAGATACGCAGTATTTT
TRBV20-1	NA	TRBD2	TRBJ2-5	CSARIPGGSQETQYF	TGCAGTGCTAGGATCCCGGGGGGATCTCAGGAGACCCAGTACTTC
TRBV7-3	NA	TRBD1	TRBJ2-7	CASRYRGVNEQYF	TGTGCCAGCAGATACAGGGGGGTTAACGAGCAGTACTTC
TRBV3-1	many	NA	TRBJ2-3	CASSQEGSGTDTQYF	TGTGCCAGCAGCCAAGAAGGCTCTGGCACAGATACGCAGTATTTT
TRBV20-1	many	TRBD1	TRBJ2-7	CGARGDRAYEQYF	TGCGGTGCTAGGGGGGACAGGGCCTACGAGCAGTACTTC
TRBV20-1	many	TRBD1	TRBJ2-1	CSAGGQGTHEQFF	TGCAGTGCTGGGGGACAGGGGACCCATGAGCAGTTCTTC
TRBV5-6	many	NA	TRBJ2-5	CASSFAPQETQYF	TGTGCCAGCAGCTTCGCGCCCCAAGAGACCCAGTACTTC
TRBV27	many	TRBD2	TRBJ2-3	CASSLREDSSTDTQYF	TGTGCCAGCAGTTTACGGGAGGACTCTAGCACAGATACGCAGTATTTT
TRBV7-6	many	TRBD2	TRBJ2-5	CASSLGLAGGGETQYF	TGTGCCAGCAGCCTTGGACTAGCGGGGGGCGGGGAGACCCAGTACTTC
TRBV3-1	many	NA	TRBJ1-2	CASSQVGPSRHAGYTF	TGTGCCAGCAGCCAAGTGGGGCCAAGTCGTCACGCTGGCTACACCTTC
TRBV4-1	many	TRBD1	TRBJ1-2	CASSQEQGNYGYTF	TGCGCCAGCAGCCAAGAACAGGGGAACTATGGCTACACCTTC
TRBV6-5	many	NA	TRBJ1-4	CASSYSGHHNEKLFF	TGTGCCAGCAGTTACTCGGGACACCATAATGAAAAACTGTTTTTT
TRBV27	many	TRBD2	TRBJ2-1	CASSSPSGGLSYNEQFF	TGTGCCAGCAGTTCCCCTAGCGGAGGACTCTCCTACAATGAGCAGTTCTTC
TRBV5-1	many	TRBD2	TRBJ2-3	CASSSHGSGGSSLRTDTQYF	TGCGCCAGCAGCTCACACGGTAGCGGGGGGTCATCATTGCGCACAGATACGCAGTATTTT
TRBV7-2	NA	TRBD2	TRBJ2-2	CASSPGGGAGTGELFF	TGTGCCAGCAGCCCCGGGGGGGGCGCGGGCACCGGGGAGCTGTTTTTT
TRBV7-9	many	TRBD2	TRBJ2-2	CASSPTGLLHTGELFF	TGTGCCAGCAGCCCTACGGGACTACTTCACACCGGGGAGCTGTTTTTT
TRBV28	many	TRBD1	TRBJ1-1	CASTQQGAVAFF	TGTGCCAGCACCCAACAGGGGGCAGTAGCTTTCTTT
TRBV14	many	TRBD1	TRBJ2-7	CASSRLLPRDRGYEQYF	TGTGCCAGCAGCCGCCTGCTCCCCCGGGACAGGGGGTACGAGCAGTACTTC
TRBV28	many	NA	TRBJ2-7	CASSSSYTPGGTEQYF	TGTGCCAGCAGTTCTTCCTATACACCCGGGGGTACGGAGCAGTACTTC
TRBV29-1	many	NA	TRBJ2-7	CSVLTGQTTYEQYF	TGCAGCGTGTTGACGGGTCAAACTACCTACGAGCAGTACTTC
TRBV11-2	many	NA	TRBJ1-4	CASSPGALPTEKLFF	TGTGCCAGCAGCCCCGGGGCTCTCCCAACGGAAAAACTGTTTTTT
TRBV18	many	NA	TRBJ1-5	CASSPRTDQPQHF	TGTGCCAGCTCACCACGGACAGATCAGCCCCAGCATTTT
TRBV3-1	many	NA	TRBJ1-5	CASSQDLQEQPQHF	TGTGCCAGCAGCCAAGACCTCCAGGAGCAGCCCCAGCATTTT
TRBV19	NA	NA	TRBJ1-6	CASSIDRQGGPLHF	TGTGCCAGTAGTATAGATCGCCAGGGAGGACCCCTCCACTTT